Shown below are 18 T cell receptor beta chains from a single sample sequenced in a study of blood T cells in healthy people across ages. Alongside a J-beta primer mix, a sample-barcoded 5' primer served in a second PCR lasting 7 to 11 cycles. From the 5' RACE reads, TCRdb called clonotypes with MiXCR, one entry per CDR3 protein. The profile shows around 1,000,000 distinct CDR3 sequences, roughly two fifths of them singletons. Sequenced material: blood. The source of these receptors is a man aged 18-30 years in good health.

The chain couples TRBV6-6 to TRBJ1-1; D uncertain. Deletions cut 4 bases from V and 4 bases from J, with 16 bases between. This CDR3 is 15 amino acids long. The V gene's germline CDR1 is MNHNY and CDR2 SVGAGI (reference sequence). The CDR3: CASSSADSALTEAFF. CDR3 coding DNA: TGTGCCAGCAGTTCCGCGGACTCTGCGCTCACTGAAGCTTTCTTT.

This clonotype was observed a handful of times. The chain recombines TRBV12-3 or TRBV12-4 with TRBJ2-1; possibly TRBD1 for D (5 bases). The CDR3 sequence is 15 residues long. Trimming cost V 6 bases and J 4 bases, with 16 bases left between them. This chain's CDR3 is CASRTGQGPYNEQFF. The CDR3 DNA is TGTGCCAGCAGGACCGGACAAGGCCCTTACAATGAGCAGTTCTTC.

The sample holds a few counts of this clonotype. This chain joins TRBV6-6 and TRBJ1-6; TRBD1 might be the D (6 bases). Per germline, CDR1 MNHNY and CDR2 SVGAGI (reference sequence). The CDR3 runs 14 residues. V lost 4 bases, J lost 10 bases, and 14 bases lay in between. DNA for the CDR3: TGTGCCAGCAGTTCAACAGGGAGGGAATCACCCCTCCACTTT. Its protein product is CASSSTGRESPLHF.

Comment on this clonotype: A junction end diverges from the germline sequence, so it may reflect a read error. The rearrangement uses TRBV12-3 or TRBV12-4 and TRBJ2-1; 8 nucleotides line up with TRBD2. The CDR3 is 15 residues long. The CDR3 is CASSRPGLEYNERFF. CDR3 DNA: TGTGCCAGCAGTAGACCGGGACTAGAGTACAATGAGCGGTTCTTC.

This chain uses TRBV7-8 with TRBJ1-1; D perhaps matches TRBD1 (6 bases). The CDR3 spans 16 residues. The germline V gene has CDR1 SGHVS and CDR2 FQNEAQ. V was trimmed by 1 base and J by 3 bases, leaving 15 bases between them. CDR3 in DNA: TGTGCCAGCAGCTTAGGGATACAGGGAGGGGACACTGAAGCTTTCTTT. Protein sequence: CASSLGIQGGDTEAFF. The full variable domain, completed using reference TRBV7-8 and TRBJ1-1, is GAGVSQSPRYKVAKRGQDVALRCDPISGHVSLFWYQQALGQGPEFLTYFQNEAQLDKSGLPSDRFFAERPEGSVSTLKIQRTQQEDSAVYLCASSLGIQGGDTEAFFGQGTRLTVV.

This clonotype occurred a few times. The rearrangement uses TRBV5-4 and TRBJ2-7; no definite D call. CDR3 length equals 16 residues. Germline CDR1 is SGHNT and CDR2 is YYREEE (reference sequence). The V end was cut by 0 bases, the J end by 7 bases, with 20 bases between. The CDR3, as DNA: TGTGCCAGCAGCTTGGGGGGATCCACGTCATACAATGAGCAGTACTTC. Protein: CASSLGGSTSYNEQYF.

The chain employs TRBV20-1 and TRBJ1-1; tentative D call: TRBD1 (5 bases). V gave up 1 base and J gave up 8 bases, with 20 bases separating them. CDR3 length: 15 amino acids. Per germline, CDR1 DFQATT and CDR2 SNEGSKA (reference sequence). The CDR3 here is CSARVAGNLGGEAFF. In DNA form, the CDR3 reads TGCAGTGCTAGAGTGGCAGGGAATTTGGGTGGCGAAGCTTTCTTT.

CDR3 protein: CASSLRRQGDNSPLHF. The CDR3 nucleotides are TGCGCCAGCAGCTTGAGAAGACAGGGGGATAATTCACCCCTCCACTTT. The rearrangement uses TRBV5-1 and TRBJ1-6, with 9 positions matching TRBD1. There are 16 residues in the CDR3. Trimming at V came to 1 base and at J to 5 bases, leaving 4 bases not matched to a gene. The V gene's germline CDR1 is SGHRS and CDR2 YFSETQ.

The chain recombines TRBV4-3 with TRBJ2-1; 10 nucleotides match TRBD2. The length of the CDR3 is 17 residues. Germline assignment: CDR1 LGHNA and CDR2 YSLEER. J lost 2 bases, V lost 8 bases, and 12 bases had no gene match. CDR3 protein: CASAPIAGGLPYNEQFF. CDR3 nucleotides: TGCGCCAGCGCTCCGATAGCGGGGGGACTACCCTACAATGAGCAGTTCTTC.

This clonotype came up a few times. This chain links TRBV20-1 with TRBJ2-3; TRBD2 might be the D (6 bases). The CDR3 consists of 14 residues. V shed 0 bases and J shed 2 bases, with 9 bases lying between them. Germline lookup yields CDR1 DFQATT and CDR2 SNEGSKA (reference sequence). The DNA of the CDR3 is TGCAGTGCTAGAGATCGCGGGGACACAGATACGCAGTATTTT. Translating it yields CSARDRGDTDTQYF.

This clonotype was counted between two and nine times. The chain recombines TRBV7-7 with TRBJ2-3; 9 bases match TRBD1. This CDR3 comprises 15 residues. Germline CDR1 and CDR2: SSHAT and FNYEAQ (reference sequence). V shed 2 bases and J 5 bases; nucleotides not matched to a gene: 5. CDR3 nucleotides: TGTGCCAGCAGCTTACTACCGGGACAGGGAGATACGCAGTATTTT. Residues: CASSLLPGQGDTQYF.

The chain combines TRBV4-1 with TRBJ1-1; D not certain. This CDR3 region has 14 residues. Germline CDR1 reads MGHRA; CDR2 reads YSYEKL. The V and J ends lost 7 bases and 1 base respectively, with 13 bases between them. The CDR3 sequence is CASMTQRTNTEAFF. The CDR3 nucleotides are TGCGCCAGCATGACCCAGCGGACGAACACTGAAGCTTTCTTT.

Written as DNA, the CDR3 is TGTGCCAGCAGCTTATTGGGTTCTTTTGACACCGGGGAGCTGTTTTTT. Translated: CASSLLGSFDTGELFF. This sequence joins TRBV13 and TRBJ2-2, with unresolved D. Germline CDR1 PRHDT, CDR2 FYEKMQ (reference sequence). The CDR3 is made up of 16 amino acids. V was pared by 2 bases and J by 3 bases, with 13 bases between.

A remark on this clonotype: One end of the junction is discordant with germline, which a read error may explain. The CDR3 region has the DNA TGTACCAGCAGCGGAGGGGTCGGTGATGGCTACACCTTC. Its translation: CTSSGGVGDGYTF. This sequence joins TRBV7-9 and TRBJ1-2, with TRBD1 as a possible D gene (5 bases). The CDR3 is made up of 13 amino acids. Germline CDR1 and CDR2: SEHNR and FQNEAQ (reference sequence). Drawing the rest from reference TRBV7-9 and TRBJ1-2, the complete variable domain is DTGVSQNPRHKITKRGQNVTFRCDPISEHNRLYWYRQTLGQGPEFLTYFQNEAQLEKSRLLSDRFSAERPKGSFSTLEIQRTEQGDSAMYLCTSSGGVGDGYTFGSGTRLTVV.

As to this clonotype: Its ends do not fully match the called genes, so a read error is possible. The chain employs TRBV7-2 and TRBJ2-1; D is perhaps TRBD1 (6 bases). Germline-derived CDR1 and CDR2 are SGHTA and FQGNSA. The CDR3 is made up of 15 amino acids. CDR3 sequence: CASSLRWTEYNEQFF. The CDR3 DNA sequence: TGTGCCAGCAGCTTAAGGTGGACAGAATACAATGAACAGTTCTTC.

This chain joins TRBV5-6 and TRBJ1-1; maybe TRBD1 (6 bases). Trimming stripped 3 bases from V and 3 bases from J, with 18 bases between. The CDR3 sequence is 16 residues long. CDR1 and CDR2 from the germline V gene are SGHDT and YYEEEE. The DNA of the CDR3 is TGTGCCAGCAGCTATCCTACAGGCGCAGGGGACACTGAAGCTTTCTTT. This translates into CASSYPTGAGDTEAFF.

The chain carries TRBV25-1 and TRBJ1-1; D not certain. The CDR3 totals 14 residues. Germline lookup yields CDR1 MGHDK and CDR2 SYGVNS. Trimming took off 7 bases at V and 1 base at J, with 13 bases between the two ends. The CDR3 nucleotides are TGTGCCAGCAATCCGGCGGGTTCGAACACTGAAGCTTTCTTT. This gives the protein CASNPAGSNTEAFF.

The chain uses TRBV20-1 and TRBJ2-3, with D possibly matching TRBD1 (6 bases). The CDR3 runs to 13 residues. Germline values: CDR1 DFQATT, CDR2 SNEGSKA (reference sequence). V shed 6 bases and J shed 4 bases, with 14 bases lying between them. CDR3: CSADIQGADTQYF. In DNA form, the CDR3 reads TGCAGTGCCGATATACAGGGTGCAGATACGCAGTATTTT.